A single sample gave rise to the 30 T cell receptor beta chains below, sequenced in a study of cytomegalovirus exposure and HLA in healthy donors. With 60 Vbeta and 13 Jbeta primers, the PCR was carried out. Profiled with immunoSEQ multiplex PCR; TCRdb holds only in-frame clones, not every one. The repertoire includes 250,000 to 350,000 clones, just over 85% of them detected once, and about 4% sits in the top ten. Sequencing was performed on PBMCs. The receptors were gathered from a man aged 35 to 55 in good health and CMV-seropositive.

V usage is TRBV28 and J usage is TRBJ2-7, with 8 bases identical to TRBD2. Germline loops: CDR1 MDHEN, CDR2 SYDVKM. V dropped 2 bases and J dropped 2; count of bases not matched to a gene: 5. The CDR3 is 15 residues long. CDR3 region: CASSLGGGPPYEQYF. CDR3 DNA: TGTGCCAGCAGTTTAGGCGGGGGGCCCCCCTACGAGCAGTACTTC.

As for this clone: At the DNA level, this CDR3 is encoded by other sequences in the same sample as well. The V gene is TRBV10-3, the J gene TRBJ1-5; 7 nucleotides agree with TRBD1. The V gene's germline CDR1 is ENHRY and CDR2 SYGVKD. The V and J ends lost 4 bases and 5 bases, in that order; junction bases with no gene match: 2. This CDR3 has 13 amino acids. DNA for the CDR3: TGTGCCATCAGTGGGACAGGAGATCAGCCCCAGCATTTT. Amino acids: CAISGTGDQPQHF.

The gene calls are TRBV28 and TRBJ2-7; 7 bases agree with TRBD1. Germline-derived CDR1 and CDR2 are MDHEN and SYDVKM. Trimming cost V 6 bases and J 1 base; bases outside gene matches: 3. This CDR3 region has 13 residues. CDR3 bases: TGTGCCAGCAGGCCGGGACAGTCCTACGAGCAGTACTTC. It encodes CASRPGQSYEQYF.

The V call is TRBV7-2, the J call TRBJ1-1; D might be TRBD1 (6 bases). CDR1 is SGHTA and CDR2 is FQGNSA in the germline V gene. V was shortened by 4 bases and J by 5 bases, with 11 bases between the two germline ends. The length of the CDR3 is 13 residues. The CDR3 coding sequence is TGTGCCAGCAGCTCCGACAGGTTTACTGAAGCTTTCTTT. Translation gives CASSSDRFTEAFF.

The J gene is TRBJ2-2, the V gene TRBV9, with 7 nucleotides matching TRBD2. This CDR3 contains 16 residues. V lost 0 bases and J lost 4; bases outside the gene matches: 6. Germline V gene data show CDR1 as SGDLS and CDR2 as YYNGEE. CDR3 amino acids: CASSVDGGGSTGELFF. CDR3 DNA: TGTGCCAGCAGCGTAGATGGGGGAGGGAGCACCGGGGAGCTGTTTTTT.

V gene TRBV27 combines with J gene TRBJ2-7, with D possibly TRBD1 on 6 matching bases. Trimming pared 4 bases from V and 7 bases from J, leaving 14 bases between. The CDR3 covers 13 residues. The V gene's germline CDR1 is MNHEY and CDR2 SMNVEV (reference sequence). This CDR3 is CASSWTVGPEQYF. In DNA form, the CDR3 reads TGTGCCAGCAGTTGGACAGTAGGCCCTGAGCAGTACTTC.

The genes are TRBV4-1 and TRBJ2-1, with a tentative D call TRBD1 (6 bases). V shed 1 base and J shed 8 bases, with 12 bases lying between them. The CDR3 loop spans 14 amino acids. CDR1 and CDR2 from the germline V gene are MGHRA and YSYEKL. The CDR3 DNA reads TGCGCCAGCAGCCAAGCCCTTGGGGGCCATGAGCAGTTCTTC. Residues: CASSQALGGHEQFF.

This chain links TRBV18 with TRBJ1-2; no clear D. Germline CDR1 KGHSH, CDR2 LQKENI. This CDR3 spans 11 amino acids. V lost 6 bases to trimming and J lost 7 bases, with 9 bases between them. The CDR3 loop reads CASSLRSGYTF. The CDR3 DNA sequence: TGTGCCAGCTCTCTCCGGTCTGGCTACACCTTC.

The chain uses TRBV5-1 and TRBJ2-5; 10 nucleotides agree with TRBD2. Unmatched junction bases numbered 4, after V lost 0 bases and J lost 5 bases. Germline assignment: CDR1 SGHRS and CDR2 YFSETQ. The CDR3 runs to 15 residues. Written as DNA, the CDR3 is TGCGCCAGCAGCTTGGGGCTAGCGGGAGTTGAGACCCAGTACTTC. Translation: CASSLGLAGVETQYF.

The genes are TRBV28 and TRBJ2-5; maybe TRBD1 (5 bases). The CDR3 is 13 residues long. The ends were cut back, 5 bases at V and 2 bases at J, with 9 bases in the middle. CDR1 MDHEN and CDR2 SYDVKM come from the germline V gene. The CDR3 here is CASSTRQQETQYF. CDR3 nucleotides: TGTGCCAGCAGTACCAGACAGCAAGAGACCCAGTACTTC.

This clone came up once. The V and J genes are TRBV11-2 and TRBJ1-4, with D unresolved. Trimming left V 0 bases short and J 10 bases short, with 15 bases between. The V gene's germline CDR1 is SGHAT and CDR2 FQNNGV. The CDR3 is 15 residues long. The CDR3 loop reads CASSLDVSYTGKLFF. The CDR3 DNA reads TGTGCCAGCAGCTTAGATGTCTCCTATACGGGAAAACTGTTTTTT.

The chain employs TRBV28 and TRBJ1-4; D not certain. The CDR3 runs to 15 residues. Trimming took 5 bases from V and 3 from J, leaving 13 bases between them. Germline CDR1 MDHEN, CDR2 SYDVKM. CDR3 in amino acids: CASSVFQVANEKLFF. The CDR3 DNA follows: TGTGCCAGCAGTGTATTTCAGGTGGCTAATGAAAAACTGTTTTTT.

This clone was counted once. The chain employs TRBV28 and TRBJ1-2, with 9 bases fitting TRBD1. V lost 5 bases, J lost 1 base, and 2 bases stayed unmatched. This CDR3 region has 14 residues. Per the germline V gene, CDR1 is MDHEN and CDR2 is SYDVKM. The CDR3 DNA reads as TGTGCCAGCAGTCGGACAGGGGTTAACTATGGCTACACCTTC. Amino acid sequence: CASSRTGVNYGYTF.

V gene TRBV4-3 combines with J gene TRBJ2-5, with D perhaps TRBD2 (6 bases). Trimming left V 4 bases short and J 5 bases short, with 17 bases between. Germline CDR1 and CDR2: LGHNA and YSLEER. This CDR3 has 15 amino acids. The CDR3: CASSPAPTSQETQYF. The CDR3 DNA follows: TGCGCCAGCAGCCCCGCCCCGACTAGTCAGGAGACCCAGTACTTC.

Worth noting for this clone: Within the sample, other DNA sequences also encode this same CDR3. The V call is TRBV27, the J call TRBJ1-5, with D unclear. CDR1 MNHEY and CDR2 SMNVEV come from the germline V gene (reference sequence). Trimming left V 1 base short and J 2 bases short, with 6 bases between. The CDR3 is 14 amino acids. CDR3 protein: CASSLLGGNQPQHF. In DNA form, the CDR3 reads TGTGCCAGCAGTTTATTGGGCGGCAATCAGCCCCAGCATTTT.

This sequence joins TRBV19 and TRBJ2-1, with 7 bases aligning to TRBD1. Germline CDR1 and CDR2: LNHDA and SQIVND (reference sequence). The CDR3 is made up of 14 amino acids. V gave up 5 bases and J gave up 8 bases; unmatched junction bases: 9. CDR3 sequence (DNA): TGTGCCAGTAGTCCAGGGACAGCTATCGATGAGCAGTTCTTC. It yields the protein CASSPGTAIDEQFF.

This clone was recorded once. CDR3 sequence reads: CASSLPRQNTEAFF. As DNA, the CDR3 is TGTGCCAGCAGCTTACCGAGGCAGAACACTGAAGCTTTCTTT. The rearrangement links TRBV11-2 to TRBJ1-1; D unclear. The V end was cut by 2 bases, the J end by 1 base, with 8 bases between. The CDR3 is made up of 14 amino acids. Germline V lookup: CDR1 SGHAT, CDR2 FQNNGV. The full variable domain, in which reference TRBV11-2 and TRBJ1-1 provide the parts outside the CDR3, is EAGVAQSPRYKIIEKRQSVAFWCNPISGHATLYWYQQILGQGPKLLIQFQNNGVVDDSQLPKDRFSAERLKGVDSTLKIQPAKLEDSAVYLCASSLPRQNTEAFFGQGTRLTVV.

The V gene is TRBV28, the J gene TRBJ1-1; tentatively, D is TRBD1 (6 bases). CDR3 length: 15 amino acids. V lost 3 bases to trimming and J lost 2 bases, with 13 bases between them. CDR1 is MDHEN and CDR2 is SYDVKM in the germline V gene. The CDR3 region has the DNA TGTGCCAGCAGTTTCCCCAGGGGCGGAAACACTGAAGCTTTCTTT. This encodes CASSFPRGGNTEAFF.

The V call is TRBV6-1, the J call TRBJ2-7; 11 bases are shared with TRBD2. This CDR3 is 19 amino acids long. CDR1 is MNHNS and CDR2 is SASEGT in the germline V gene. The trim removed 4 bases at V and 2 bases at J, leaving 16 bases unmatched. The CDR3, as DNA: TGTGCCAGCAGTGGCGTACTAGCGGGAGTCTTAGGCGGGGCCTACGAGCAGTACTTC. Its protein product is CASSGVLAGVLGGAYEQYF.

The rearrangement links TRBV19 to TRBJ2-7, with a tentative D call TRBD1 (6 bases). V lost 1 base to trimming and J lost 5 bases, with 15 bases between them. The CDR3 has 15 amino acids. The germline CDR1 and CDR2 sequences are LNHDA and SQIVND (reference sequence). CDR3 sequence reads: CASSIVSQGINEQYF. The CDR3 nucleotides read TGTGCCAGTAGTATAGTGTCGCAGGGGATCAACGAGCAGTACTTC.

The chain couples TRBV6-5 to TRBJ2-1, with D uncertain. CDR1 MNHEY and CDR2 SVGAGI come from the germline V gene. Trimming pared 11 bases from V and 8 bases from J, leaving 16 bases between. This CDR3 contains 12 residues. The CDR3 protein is CAARSRLDEQFF. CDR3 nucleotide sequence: TGTGCCGCACGAAGCAGGTTGGATGAGCAGTTCTTC.

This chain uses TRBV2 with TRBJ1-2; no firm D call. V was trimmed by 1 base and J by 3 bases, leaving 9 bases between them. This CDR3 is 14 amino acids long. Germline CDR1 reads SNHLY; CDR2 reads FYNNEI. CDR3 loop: CASSEEPQYYGYTF. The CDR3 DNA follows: TGTGCCAGCAGTGAAGAGCCACAGTACTATGGCTACACCTTC.

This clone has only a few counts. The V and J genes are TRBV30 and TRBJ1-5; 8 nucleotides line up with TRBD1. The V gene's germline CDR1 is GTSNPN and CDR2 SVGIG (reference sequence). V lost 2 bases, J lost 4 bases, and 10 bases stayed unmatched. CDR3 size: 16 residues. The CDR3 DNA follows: TGTGCCTGGAGTCGATACGGGACAGGCTTAAATCAGCCCCAGCATTTT. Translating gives CAWSRYGTGLNQPQHF.

The DNA of the CDR3 is TGTGCCAGCCGATACCCACAGGGATCAATAGAGACCCAGTACTTC. Translating gives CASRYPQGSIETQYF. The chain carries TRBV6-5 and TRBJ2-5, with D possibly TRBD1 on 6 matching bases. The CDR3 runs to 15 residues. Trimming cost V 8 bases and J 4 bases, with 20 bases left between them. In germline, CDR1 is MNHEY, CDR2 SVGAGI.

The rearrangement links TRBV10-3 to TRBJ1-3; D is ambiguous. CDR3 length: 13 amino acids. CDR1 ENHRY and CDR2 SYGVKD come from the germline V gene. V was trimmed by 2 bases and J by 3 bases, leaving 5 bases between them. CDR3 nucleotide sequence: TGTGCCATCAGTGAGGCAGGTGGAAACACCATATATTTT. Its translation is CAISEAGGNTIYF.

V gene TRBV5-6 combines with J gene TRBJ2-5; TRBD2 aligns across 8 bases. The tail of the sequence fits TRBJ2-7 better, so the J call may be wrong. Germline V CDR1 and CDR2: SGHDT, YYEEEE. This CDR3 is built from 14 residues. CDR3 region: CASSISGTTYEQYF. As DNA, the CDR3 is TGTGCCAGCAGCATTAGCGGGACCACCTACGAGCAGTACTTC.

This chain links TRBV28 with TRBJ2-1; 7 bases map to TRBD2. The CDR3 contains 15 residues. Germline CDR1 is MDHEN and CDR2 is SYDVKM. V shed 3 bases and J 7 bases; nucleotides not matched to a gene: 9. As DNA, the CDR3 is TGTGCCAGCAGTTTGGGAGGGCTATCCGCGAATGAGCAGTTCTTC. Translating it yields CASSLGGLSANEQFF.

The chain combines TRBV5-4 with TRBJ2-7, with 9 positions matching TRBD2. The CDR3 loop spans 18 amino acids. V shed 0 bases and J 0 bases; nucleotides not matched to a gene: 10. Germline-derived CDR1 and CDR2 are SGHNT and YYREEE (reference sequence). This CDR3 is CASSLAVGLALNSYEQYF. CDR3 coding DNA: TGTGCCAGCAGCTTGGCCGTGGGACTAGCCCTTAACTCCTACGAGCAGTACTTC.

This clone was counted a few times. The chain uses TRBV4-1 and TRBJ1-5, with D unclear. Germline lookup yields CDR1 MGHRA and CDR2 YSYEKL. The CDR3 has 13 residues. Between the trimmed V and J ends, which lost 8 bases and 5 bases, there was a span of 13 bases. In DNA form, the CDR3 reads TGCGCCAGCCGGAGCGATCGGGATCAGCCCCAGCATTTT. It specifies CASRSDRDQPQHF.

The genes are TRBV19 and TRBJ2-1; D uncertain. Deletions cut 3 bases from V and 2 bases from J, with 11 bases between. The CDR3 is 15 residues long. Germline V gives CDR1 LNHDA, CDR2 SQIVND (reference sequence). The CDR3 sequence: CASSISPVPYNEQFF. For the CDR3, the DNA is TGTGCCAGTAGTATCTCCCCGGTCCCCTACAATGAGCAGTTCTTC.